Sequencing of this T cell receptor (beta chain) was carried out in a study of T cells in Graves' hyperthyroidism and ophthalmopathy. Findings of the study overall: Through a model of 13 V-J features, ophthalmopathy was separated from stable hyperthyroidism. The blood repertoire included most of the expanded thyroid clonotypes above 0.001.

Amplified regions were TCR beta CDR3 sequences from RNA transcripts. Primed by the HTBI set, a first-round RT-PCR was run on the TCR CDR3. In TCRdb, the multiplex PCR reads were re-called with MiXCR into one record per CDR3 protein. This table has hundreds of thousands of distinct CDR3 sequences, about 20% appearing once. This clonotype was observed a few times. Antigen specificity is unknown. V gave up 3 bases and J gave up 3 bases, with 14 bases separating them. The CDR3 length is 15 residues. CDR1 MDHEN and CDR2 SYDVKM come from the germline V gene. Patients were excluded because of uncontrolled infection, other autoimmune disease, pregnancy or lactation.

Sequenced input: blood. The TCR comes from a woman in her 70s with Graves' ophthalmopathy. The chain couples TRBV28 to TRBJ2-5, with D uncertain. CDR3 DNA sequence: TGTGCCAGCAGTTTTGTTGGCAGGACCGAAGAGACCCAGTACTTC. This translates into CASSFVGRTEETQYF. The complete variable domain, with remaining parts taken from reference TRBV28 and TRBJ2-5, reads DVKVTQSSRYLVKRTGEKVFLECVQDMDHENMFWYRQDPGLGLRLIYFSYDVKMKEKGDIPEGYSVSREKKERFSLILESASTNQTSMYLCASSFVGRTEETQYFGPGTRLLVL.